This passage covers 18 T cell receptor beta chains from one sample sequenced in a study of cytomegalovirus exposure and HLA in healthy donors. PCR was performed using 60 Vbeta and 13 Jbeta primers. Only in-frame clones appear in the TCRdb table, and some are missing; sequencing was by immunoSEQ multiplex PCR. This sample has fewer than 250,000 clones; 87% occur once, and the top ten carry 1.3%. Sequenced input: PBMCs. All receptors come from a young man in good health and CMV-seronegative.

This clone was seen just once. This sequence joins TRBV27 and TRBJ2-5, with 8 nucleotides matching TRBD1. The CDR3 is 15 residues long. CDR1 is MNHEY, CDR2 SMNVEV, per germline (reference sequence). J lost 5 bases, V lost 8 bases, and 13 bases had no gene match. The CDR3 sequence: CASRDRLGISETQYF. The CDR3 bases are TGTGCCAGCCGGGACAGGCTTGGTATTTCTGAGACCCAGTACTTC.

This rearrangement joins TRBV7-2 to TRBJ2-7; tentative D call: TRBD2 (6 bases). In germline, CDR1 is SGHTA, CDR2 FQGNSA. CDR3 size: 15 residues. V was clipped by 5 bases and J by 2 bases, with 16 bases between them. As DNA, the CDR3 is TGTGCCAGCAGCAGTGGGGCTAGCGCAACCTACGAGCAGTACTTC. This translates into CASSSGASATYEQYF.

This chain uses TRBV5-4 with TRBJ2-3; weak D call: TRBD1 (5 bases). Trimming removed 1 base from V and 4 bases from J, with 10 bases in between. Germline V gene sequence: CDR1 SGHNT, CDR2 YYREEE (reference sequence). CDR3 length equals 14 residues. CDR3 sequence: CASSLSRGPDTQYF. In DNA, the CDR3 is TGTGCCAGCAGCTTGAGTAGGGGCCCAGATACGCAGTATTTT.

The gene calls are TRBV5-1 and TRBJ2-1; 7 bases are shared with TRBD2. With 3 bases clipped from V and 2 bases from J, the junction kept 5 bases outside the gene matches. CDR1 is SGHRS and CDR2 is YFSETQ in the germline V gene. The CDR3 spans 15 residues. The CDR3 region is CASSSTLAAYNEQFF. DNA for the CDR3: TGCGCCAGCAGCTCCACCCTAGCGGCCTACAATGAGCAGTTCTTC.

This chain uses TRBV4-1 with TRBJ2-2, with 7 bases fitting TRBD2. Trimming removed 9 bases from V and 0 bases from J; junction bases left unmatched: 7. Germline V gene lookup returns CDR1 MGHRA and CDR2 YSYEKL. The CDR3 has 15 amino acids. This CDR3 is CASSRGDANTGELFF. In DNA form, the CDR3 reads TGCGCCAGTTCTCGGGGGGACGCGAACACCGGGGAGCTGTTTTTT.

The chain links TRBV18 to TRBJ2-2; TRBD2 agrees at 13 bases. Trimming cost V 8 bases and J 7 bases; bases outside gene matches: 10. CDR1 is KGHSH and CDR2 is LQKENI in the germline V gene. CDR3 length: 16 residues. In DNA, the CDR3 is TGTGCCAGCCGGGATTGGACTAGCGGGAGTAACGGGGAGCTGTTTTTT. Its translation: CASRDWTSGSNGELFF.

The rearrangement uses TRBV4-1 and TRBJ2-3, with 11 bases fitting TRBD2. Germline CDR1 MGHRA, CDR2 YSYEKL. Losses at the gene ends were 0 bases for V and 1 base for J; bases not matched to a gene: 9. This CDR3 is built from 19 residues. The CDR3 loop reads CASSQEGTSGSGGTDTQYF. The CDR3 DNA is TGCGCCAGCAGCCAAGAAGGCACTAGCGGGAGTGGAGGCACAGATACGCAGTATTTT.

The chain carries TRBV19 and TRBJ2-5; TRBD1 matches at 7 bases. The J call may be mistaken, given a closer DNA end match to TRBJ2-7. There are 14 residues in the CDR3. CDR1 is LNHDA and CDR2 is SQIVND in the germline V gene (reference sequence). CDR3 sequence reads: CASSPGTDSYEQYF. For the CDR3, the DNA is TGTGCCAGTAGCCCCGGGACAGACTCCTACGAGCAGTACTTC.

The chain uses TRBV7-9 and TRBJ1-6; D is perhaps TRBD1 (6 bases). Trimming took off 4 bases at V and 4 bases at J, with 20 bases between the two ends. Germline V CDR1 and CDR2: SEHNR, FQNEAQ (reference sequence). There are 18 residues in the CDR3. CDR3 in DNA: TGTGCCAGCAGCTCTTCGAGGACAGACTCGAATTATAATTCACCCCTCCACTTT. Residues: CASSSSRTDSNYNSPLHF. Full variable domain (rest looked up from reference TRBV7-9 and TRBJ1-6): DTGVSQNPRHKITKRGQNVTFRCDPISEHNRLYWYRQTLGQGPEFLTYFQNEAQLEKSRLLSDRFSAERPKGSFSTLEIQRTEQGDSAMYLCASSSSRTDSNYNSPLHFGNGTRLTVT.

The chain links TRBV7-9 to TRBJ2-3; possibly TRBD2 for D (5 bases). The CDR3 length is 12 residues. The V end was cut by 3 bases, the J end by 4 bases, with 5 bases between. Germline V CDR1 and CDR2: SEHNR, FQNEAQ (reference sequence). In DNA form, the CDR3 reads TGTGCCAGCAGCTTGGACTCAGATACGCAGTATTTT. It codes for CASSLDSDTQYF.

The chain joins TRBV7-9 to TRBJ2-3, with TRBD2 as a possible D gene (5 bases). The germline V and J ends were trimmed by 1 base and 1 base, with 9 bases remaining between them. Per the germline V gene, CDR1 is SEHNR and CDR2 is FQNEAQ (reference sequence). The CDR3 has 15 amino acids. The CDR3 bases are TGTGCCAGCAGCTTAGGAGGGTTGGGCACAGATACGCAGTATTTT. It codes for CASSLGGLGTDTQYF.

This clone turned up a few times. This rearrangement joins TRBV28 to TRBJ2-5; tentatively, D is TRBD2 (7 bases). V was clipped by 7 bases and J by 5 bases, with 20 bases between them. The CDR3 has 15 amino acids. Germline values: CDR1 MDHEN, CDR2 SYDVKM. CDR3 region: CASNPLLPGGETQYF. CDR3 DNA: TGTGCCAGCAACCCTTTATTACCGGGGGGCGAGACCCAGTACTTC. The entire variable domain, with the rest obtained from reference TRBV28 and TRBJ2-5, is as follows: DVKVTQSSRYLVKRTGEKVFLECVQDMDHENMFWYRQDPGLGLRLIYFSYDVKMKEKGDIPEGYSVSREKKERFSLILESASTNQTSMYLCASNPLLPGGETQYFGPGTRLLVL.

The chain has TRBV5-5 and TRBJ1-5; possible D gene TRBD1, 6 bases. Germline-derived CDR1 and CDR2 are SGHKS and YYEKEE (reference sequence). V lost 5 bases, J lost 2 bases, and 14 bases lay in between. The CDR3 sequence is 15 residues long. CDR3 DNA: TGTGCCAGCAGGCACCGGGACATTGGCAATCAGCCCCAGCATTTT. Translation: CASRHRDIGNQPQHF.

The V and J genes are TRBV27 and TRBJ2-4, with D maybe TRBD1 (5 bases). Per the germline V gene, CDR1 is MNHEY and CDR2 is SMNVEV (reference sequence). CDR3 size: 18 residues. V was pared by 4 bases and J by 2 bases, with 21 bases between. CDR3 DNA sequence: TGTGCCAGCAGTTCTCCCCCTTATGTTGGACAATCCAAAAACATTCAGTACTTC. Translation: CASSSPPYVGQSKNIQYF.

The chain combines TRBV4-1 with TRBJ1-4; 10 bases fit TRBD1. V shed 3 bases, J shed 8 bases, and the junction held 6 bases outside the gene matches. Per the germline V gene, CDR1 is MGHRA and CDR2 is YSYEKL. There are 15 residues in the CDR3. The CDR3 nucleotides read TGCGCCAGCAGCCAGAGACAGGGGGCGTCCGAAAAACTGTTTTTT. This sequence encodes CASSQRQGASEKLFF.

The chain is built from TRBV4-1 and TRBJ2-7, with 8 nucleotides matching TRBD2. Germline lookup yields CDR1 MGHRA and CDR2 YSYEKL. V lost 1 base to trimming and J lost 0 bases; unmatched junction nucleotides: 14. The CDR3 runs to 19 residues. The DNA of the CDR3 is TGCGCCAGCAGCCAAGGCCAGAACGGGGGGGCCGGAGTCTCCTACGAGCAGTACTTC. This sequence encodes CASSQGQNGGAGVSYEQYF.

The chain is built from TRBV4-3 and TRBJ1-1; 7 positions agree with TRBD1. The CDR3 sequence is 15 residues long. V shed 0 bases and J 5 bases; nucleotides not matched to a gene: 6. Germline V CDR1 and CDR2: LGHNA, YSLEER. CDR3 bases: TGCGCCAGCAGCCAAGATGGGACAGTAAGAACTGAAGCTTTCTTT. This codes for CASSQDGTVRTEAFF.

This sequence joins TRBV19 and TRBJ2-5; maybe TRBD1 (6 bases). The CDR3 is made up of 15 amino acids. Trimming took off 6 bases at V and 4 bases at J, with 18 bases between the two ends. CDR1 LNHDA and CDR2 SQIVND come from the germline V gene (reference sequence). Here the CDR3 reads CASSLARGSGETQYF. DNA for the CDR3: TGTGCCAGTAGCCTGGCCAGGGGATCTGGAGAGACCCAGTACTTC. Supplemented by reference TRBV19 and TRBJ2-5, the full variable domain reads DGGITQSPKYLFRKEGQNVTLSCEQNLNHDAMYWYRQDPGQGLRLIYYSQIVNDFQKGDIAEGYSVSREKKESFPLTVTSAQKNPTAFYLCASSLARGSGETQYFGPGTRLLVL.